This T cell receptor beta chain came from a study of T cells in Graves' hyperthyroidism and ophthalmopathy. Study-level findings and limits: Most thyroid-expanded clonotypes above 0.001 were also found in blood. A model using 13 V-J features told ophthalmopathy apart from stable hyperthyroidism.

Amplification of TCR beta CDR3 regions was performed using RNA transcripts as template. In the first-round RT-PCR of the TCR CDR3, the HTBI primer set was used. TCRdb independently ran MiXCR on the multiplex PCR reads; one entry per CDR3 protein. In the table there are about 420,000 distinct CDR3 sequences, roughly 15% of which are singletons. This CDR3 has 15 amino acids. Trimming removed 3 bases at V and 0 bases at J, with 9 bases between. Germline CDR1 is MDHEN and CDR2 is SYDVKM. In regard to this clonotype: No antigen is known for it.

Orbital computed tomography, thyroid ultrasound, serum thyroxine and TRAb, and clinical symptoms together informed the diagnoses. The receptor was derived from a woman younger than 30 with Graves' hyperthyroidism. The sample was blood. The chain links TRBV28 to TRBJ2-4; D is undetermined. The CDR3 DNA reads as TGTGCCAGCAGTTTGGGTCTTCTAGCCAAAAACATTCAGTACTTC. Its protein is CASSLGLLAKNIQYF.